Below, 23 T cell receptor beta chains from the same sample are listed, as sequenced in a study of cytomegalovirus exposure and HLA in healthy donors. PCR primers comprised 60 Vbeta and 13 Jbeta primers. The data were produced by immunoSEQ multiplex PCR, yet TCRdb's version contains in-frame clones alone and is incomplete. The sample records under 200,000 clones, roughly 74% being singletons. Sequenced input: PBMCs. These receptors all come from a middle-aged woman in good health and CMV-seropositive.

V and J are TRBV28 and TRBJ1-2, with D perhaps matching TRBD1 (5 bases). V was shortened by 10 bases and J by 8 bases, with 17 bases between the two germline ends. This CDR3 is built from 12 residues. CDR1 is MDHEN and CDR2 is SYDVKM in the germline V gene. CDR3 sequence: CATQTALQGYTF. The CDR3 nucleotides are TGTGCCACCCAGACAGCCTTGCAGGGCTACACCTTC.

This rearrangement joins TRBV2 to TRBJ2-7; D perhaps matches TRBD2 (5 bases). The CDR3 runs 14 residues. V lost 4 bases to trimming and J lost 2 bases, with 12 bases between them. Germline loops: CDR1 SNHLY, CDR2 FYNNEI. The CDR3 loop is CASSGAETTYEQYF. The CDR3 DNA follows: TGTGCCAGCAGTGGGGCAGAGACTACCTACGAGCAGTACTTC. Complete variable domain (other parts from reference TRBV2 and TRBJ2-7): EPEVTQTPSHQVTQMGQEVILRCVPISNHLYFYWYRQILGQKVEFLVSFYNNEISEKSEIFDDQFSVERPDGSNFTLKIRSTKLEDSAMYFCASSGAETTYEQYFGPGTRLTVT.

The gene calls are TRBV7-8 and TRBJ2-1, with 7 bases that match TRBD1. In germline, CDR1 is SGHVS, CDR2 FQNEAQ. This CDR3 spans 16 amino acids. V was clipped by 5 bases and J by 1 base; unmatched bases: 8. The CDR3 DNA sequence: TGTGCCAGCAGCCAGTCACAGGGGCCTTCCTACAATGAGCAGTTCTTC. Its protein is CASSQSQGPSYNEQFF. Full variable domain (rest looked up from reference TRBV7-8 and TRBJ2-1): GAGVSQSPRYKVAKRGQDVALRCDPISGHVSLFWYQQALGQGPEFLTYFQNEAQLDKSGLPSDRFFAERPEGSVSTLKIQRTQQEDSAVYLCASSQSQGPSYNEQFFGPGTRLTVL.

This sequence joins TRBV9 and TRBJ2-5; TRBD1 agrees at 8 bases. The CDR3 consists of 16 residues. V was pared by 4 bases and J by 5 bases, with 13 bases of the junction left unmatched. Germline lookup yields CDR1 SGDLS and CDR2 YYNGEE. As DNA, the CDR3 is TGTGCCAGCAGCCCAACACATGGACAGGGCTGGGAGACCCAGTACTTC. This sequence encodes CASSPTHGQGWETQYF.

The CDR3 region has the DNA TGTGCCAGCAGCCAACAGGGGGCTTCCACCATATATTTT. Translated: CASSQQGASTIYF. This sequence joins TRBV11-2 and TRBJ1-3, with 9 positions matching TRBD1. There are 13 residues in the CDR3. Germline V lookup: CDR1 SGHAT, CDR2 FQNNGV. V lost 5 bases, J lost 9 bases, and 5 bases stayed unmatched.

This clone was observed once. This chain's CDR3 is CATGTDDNSPLHF. CDR3 in DNA: TGTGCCACCGGGACAGACGATAATTCACCCCTCCACTTT. The chain is built from TRBV28 and TRBJ1-6; 7 bases align to TRBD1. Germline V CDR1 and CDR2: MDHEN, SYDVKM. V trimming: 10 bases; J trimming: 5 bases; junction bases outside the gene matches: 5. This CDR3 contains 13 residues.

The chain is built from TRBV7-9 and TRBJ2-3; 12 bases fit TRBD2. Unmatched junction bases numbered 7, after V lost 5 bases and J lost 4 bases. CDR1 is SEHNR, CDR2 FQNEAQ, per germline (reference sequence). The CDR3 totals 16 residues. The CDR3 is CASSQGGLAGSDTQYF. DNA for the CDR3: TGTGCCAGCAGCCAGGGAGGACTAGCGGGATCAGATACGCAGTATTTT.

This clone was detected only a few times. This chain uses TRBV2 with TRBJ2-2; 10 nucleotides match TRBD1. Germline V gene sequence: CDR1 SNHLY, CDR2 FYNNEI. Unmatched junction bases numbered 9, after V lost 0 bases and J lost 5 bases. The CDR3 sequence is 18 residues long. The CDR3 loop is CASSEARRQGARTGELFF. DNA of the CDR3: TGTGCCAGCAGTGAAGCGAGGAGACAGGGGGCGAGAACCGGGGAGCTGTTTTTT.

The gene calls are TRBV7-6 and TRBJ2-2; 9 bases fit TRBD2. The J segment lost 3 bases and the V segment lost 1 base, leaving 6 bases of the junction unmatched. The CDR3 loop spans 17 amino acids. CDR1 and CDR2 from the germline V gene are SGHVS and FNYEAQ. CDR3 nucleotides: TGTGCCAGCAGCTTAGATGTATCTAGCGGGGACACCGGGGAGCTGTTTTTT. Translating gives CASSLDVSSGDTGELFF.

The chain is built from TRBV27 and TRBJ1-2, with 8 bases matching TRBD1. The J segment lost 7 bases and the V segment lost 4 bases, leaving 14 bases of the junction unmatched. Germline V gene sequence: CDR1 MNHEY, CDR2 SMNVEV (reference sequence). This CDR3 region has 16 residues. The CDR3 coding sequence is TGTGCCAGCAGTTCCCATAACCCCGACAGGGGATCTGGCTACACCTTC. It yields the protein CASSSHNPDRGSGYTF.

This chain uses TRBV15 with TRBJ2-3; D is possibly TRBD1 (6 bases). Per the germline V gene, CDR1 is LNHNV and CDR2 is YYDKDF (reference sequence). The CDR3 sequence is 14 residues long. The germline V and J ends were trimmed by 6 bases and 4 bases, with 14 bases remaining between them. The CDR3 region is CATRGQSHSDTQYF. In DNA form, the CDR3 reads TGTGCCACCAGGGGACAAAGCCACTCAGATACGCAGTATTTT. Using reference TRBV15 and TRBJ2-3 for the parts outside the CDR3, the full variable domain is DAMVIQNPRYQVTQFGKPVTLSCSQTLNHNVMYWYQQKSSQAPKLLFHYYDKDFNNEADTPDNFQSRRPNTSFCFLDIRSPGLGDTAMYLCATRGQSHSDTQYFGPGTRLTVL.

The chain has TRBV10-3 and TRBJ2-5; TRBD1 agrees at 7 bases. The J call is in doubt because the DNA end fits TRBJ2-7 better. CDR1 and CDR2 from the germline V gene are ENHRY and SYGVKD. The CDR3 covers 16 residues. The CDR3 sequence: CAISESNTGENYEQYF. The CDR3 DNA sequence: TGTGCCATCAGTGAGTCCAACACAGGGGAAAACTACGAGCAGTACTTC.

This clone showed up just a few times. This chain connects TRBV5-1 to TRBJ1-3; D call uncertain. The CDR3 totals 16 residues. Germline V gene lookup returns CDR1 SGHRS and CDR2 YFSETQ. V was clipped by 3 bases and J by 0 bases, with 13 bases between them. CDR3 loop: CASSWKAANSGNTIYF. The CDR3 DNA reads TGCGCCAGCAGCTGGAAGGCAGCGAACTCTGGAAACACCATATATTTT. Complete variable domain (other parts from reference TRBV5-1 and TRBJ1-3): KAGVTQTPRYLIKTRGQQVTLSCSPISGHRSVSWYQQTPGQGLQFLFEYFSETQRNKGNFPGRFSGRQFSNSRSEMNVSTLELGDSALYLCASSWKAANSGNTIYFGEGSWLTVV.

V gene TRBV10-2 combines with J gene TRBJ2-3, with D tentatively TRBD2 (6 bases). V shed 6 bases and J shed 3 bases, with 13 bases lying between them. The CDR3 is 14 residues long. The V gene's germline CDR1 is WSHSY and CDR2 SAAADI. The CDR3 is CASRGEASTDTQYF. The CDR3 DNA reads as TGCGCCAGCAGGGGGGAGGCGAGTACAGATACGCAGTATTTT.

The CDR3 nucleotides are TGTGCCAGCAGCTCGGGACAGAACACTGAAGCTTTCTTT. Residues: CASSSGQNTEAFF. The V gene is TRBV7-2, the J gene TRBJ1-1; tentatively, D is TRBD1 (6 bases). The CDR3 loop spans 13 amino acids. Germline values: CDR1 SGHTA, CDR2 FQGNSA. V gave up 4 bases and J gave up 1 base, with 7 bases separating them. Combining the CDR3 with reference TRBV7-2 and TRBJ1-1 gives the whole variable domain GAGVSQSPSNKVTEKGKDVELRCDPISGHTALYWYRQSLGQGLEFLIYFQGNSAPDKSGLPSDRFSAERTGGSVSTLTIQRTQQEDSAVYLCASSSGQNTEAFFGQGTRLTVV.

This chain connects TRBV6-6 to TRBJ1-5; the D gene is possibly TRBD1 (5 bases). V gave up 6 bases and J gave up 4 bases, with 16 bases separating them. The CDR3 spans 15 residues. CDR1 MNHNY and CDR2 SVGAGI come from the germline V gene (reference sequence). Written as DNA, the CDR3 is TGTGCCAGCAGCCACGGACGGGGGTTGAATCAGCCCCAGCATTTT. Amino acids: CASSHGRGLNQPQHF.

On this clone itself: The conserved phenylalanine or tryptophan is not found at the CDR3 terminus, so this likely reflects a read error. The chain uses TRBV28 and TRBJ1-3; D not certain. The CDR3 spans 15 residues. V was pared by 0 bases and J by 0 bases, with 6 bases between. The germline V gene encodes CDR1 MDHEN and CDR2 SYDVKM. CDR3: CASSLWTNSGNTIYS. The CDR3 DNA is TGTGCCAGCAGTTTATGGACAAACTCTGGAAACACCATATATTCT.

The V and J genes are TRBV9 and TRBJ2-3, with TRBD2 identical over 10 bases. The CDR3 spans 18 residues. Trimming cost V 0 bases and J 2 bases; bases outside gene matches: 9. The V gene's germline CDR1 is SGDLS and CDR2 YYNGEE. The CDR3 reads CASSVDAISGRATDTQYF. The CDR3 DNA reads TGTGCCAGCAGCGTAGACGCGATAAGCGGGAGGGCCACAGATACGCAGTATTTT.

The chain carries TRBV30 and TRBJ2-5; 13 bases align to TRBD2. CDR1 GTSNPN and CDR2 SVGIG come from the germline V gene (reference sequence). V lost 7 bases to trimming and J lost 3 bases; unmatched junction nucleotides: 11. This CDR3 is 16 amino acids long. The CDR3 DNA is TGTGCCTTCTTACGGGGGACTAGCGGGAAAGAAGAGACCCAGTACTTC. This gives the protein CAFLRGTSGKEETQYF.

The CDR3 sequence: CAISERQQMNTEAFF. Written as DNA, the CDR3 is TGTGCCATCAGTGAGAGGCAACAGATGAACACTGAAGCTTTCTTT. V gene TRBV10-3 combines with J gene TRBJ1-1; no reliable D call. This CDR3 has 15 residues. Trimming took 2 bases from V and 0 from J, leaving 10 bases between them. Per germline, CDR1 ENHRY and CDR2 SYGVKD.

In this sample, this clone turned up once. Distinct nucleotide sequences in the sample also encode this CDR3. The chain links TRBV4-3 to TRBJ2-7; possibly TRBD2 for D (6 bases). Between the trimmed V and J ends, which lost 3 bases and 2 bases, there was a span of 14 bases. The germline gives CDR1 LGHNA, CDR2 YSLEER. The CDR3 extends over 15 amino acids. CDR3 DNA sequence: TGCGCCAGCAGCCAGGGAGCGGGCTCCACCTACGAGCAGTACTTC. Its translation: CASSQGAGSTYEQYF.

This chain links TRBV30 with TRBJ1-1; D is uncertain. The germline V gene encodes CDR1 GTSNPN and CDR2 SVGIG (reference sequence). V lost 0 bases to trimming and J lost 0 bases, with 14 bases between them. The CDR3 totals 16 residues. The CDR3 loop is CAWSVRRRLMNTEAFF. In DNA form, the CDR3 reads TGTGCCTGGAGTGTTCGCAGGCGCCTCATGAACACTGAAGCTTTCTTT.

This clone was seen a few times. The chain combines TRBV7-6 with TRBJ1-3; 12 bases map to TRBD1. The CDR3 runs to 19 residues. Trimming cost V 5 bases and J 0 bases; bases outside gene matches: 11. Looked up from germline, CDR1 is SGHVS and CDR2 is FNYEAQ. The CDR3 region is CASSRLPGQGASSGNTIYF. CDR3 DNA: TGTGCCAGCAGCCGATTACCGGGACAGGGGGCAAGCTCTGGAAACACCATATATTTT.